This T cell receptor beta chain was recovered during a study of blood T cell repertoires in COVID-19. V shed 1 base and J shed 3 bases, with 7 bases lying between them. This CDR3 region has 14 residues. Using immunoSEQ multiplex PCR, the repertoire was profiled, and TCRdb retains in-frame clones only, with some absent. Here the sample spans roughly 220,000 clones, 88% being singletons. This sequence joins TRBV23-1 and TRBJ2-1; no reliable D call. TRBV23-1 is an ORF, and what it does is uncertain. Sequenced input: PBMCs or T cells enriched from blood (not recorded which). This receptor was identified in a woman aged 25 to 45 who had recovered from COVID-19. CDR3 region: CASSQWHVYNEQFF. The CDR3, as DNA: TGCGCCAGCAGTCAATGGCACGTCTACAATGAGCAGTTCTTC.